This T cell receptor beta chain was recorded in a study of control samples from healthy donors and cancer patients. The protocol was immunoSEQ multiplex PCR, while the TCRdb copy is restricted to in-frame clones and leaves out a portion. The sample yields hundreds of thousands of clones, approximately 92% seen once. Germline CDR1 is SGHAT and CDR2 is FQNNGV. V trimming: 1 base; J trimming: 1 base; junction bases outside the gene matches: 9. The CDR3 has 17 amino acids. The receptor was isolated from a man aged 40-55 years with head and neck cancer. The chain recombines TRBV11-2 with TRBJ2-5; 7 bases agree with TRBD2. The sequencing input was PBMCs. CDR3 DNA: TGTGCCAGCAGCTTAGTCGGAGGGTCTAGCGGCCAAGAGACCCAGTACTTC. This encodes CASSLVGGSSGQETQYF.